The T cell receptor (beta chain) described here comes from a study of blood T cell repertoires in COVID-19. Looking at the study overall: T cells, B-cell-depleted T cells, or PBMCs supplied cDNA or gDNA.

In the original analysis: It was from reference gene primer amplification that nucleated cell counts were estimated. Method: immunoSEQ multiplex PCR; TCRdb's copy keeps in-frame clones and lacks some. V, J and clone size are taken as reported in that table, and D and trimming were inferred from the DNA itself. Altogether 200,000 or so clones are present, 80% to 90% being singletons, with the ten largest covering less than 15%. The CDR3 runs to 14 residues. The ends were cut back, 2 bases at V and 1 base at J, with 6 bases in the middle. CDR1 is SNHLY and CDR2 is FYNNEI in the germline V gene. This clone was picked up one time.

Sequencing was carried out using peripheral blood. The TCR comes from a human donor in a cohort sampled during active COVID-19. The J gene is TRBJ1-5, the V gene TRBV2, with D possibly matching TRBD1 (5 bases). DNA for the CDR3: TGTGCCAGCAGTGAATACAGGAGCAATCAGCCCCAGCATTTT. Translated, it gives CASSEYRSNQPQHF.